This is a list of T cell receptor beta chains from one sample in a study of read filtering for tumor transcriptome and immune sequencing. Using its own MiXCR run on the reads, TCRdb lists one record per CDR3 protein. This sample carries about 35,000 distinct CDR3 sequences, roughly an eighth of them seen once, and the ten largest clones take 5.5% to 7%. What was sequenced was a population of CD138-negative cells sorted from bone marrow. The receptors stem from a donor aged 40 or over with multiple myeloma. The CDR3 runs from the conserved cysteine through the conserved F or W. The D gene is left open where the match is weak. Expanded clones get a size class; other rows say once, few or many, or leave the size out.

>many|TRBV6-5|TRBJ1-1|.
CASRTPGGPAFF
TGTGCCAGCAGGACTCCCGGAGGACCAGCTTTCTTT
>many|TRBV12-3/TRBV12-4|TRBJ1-5|TRBD1
CASRRTGGGNQPQHF
TGTGCCAGCAGAAGGACAGGGGGCGGCAATCAGCCCCAGCATTTT
>many|TRBV6-1|TRBJ2-5|.
CASRADPPLGETQYF
TGTGCCAGCAGAGCTGATCCCCCCCTGGGGGAGACCCAGTACTTC
>.|TRBV3-1|TRBJ1-2|.
CASSHLSPPSDGYTF
TGTGCCAGCAGCCACCTCAGCCCCCCCAGTGATGGCTACACCTTC
>.|TRBV20-1|TRBJ2-7|TRBD2
CSASMAGGLYEQYF
TGCAGTGCTAGTATGGCGGGAGGGCTCTACGAGCAGTACTTC
>many|TRBV6-1|TRBJ2-1|.
CASSWVSRNNEQFF
TGTGCCAGCAGCTGGGTCAGCAGAAACAATGAGCAGTTCTTC
>few|TRBV18|TRBJ1-2|TRBD1
CASSPVRDSSNYGYTF
TGTGCCAGCTCACCGGTGAGGGACAGCTCTAACTATGGCTACACCTTC
>many|TRBV27|TRBJ2-7|.
CASSFAAWPYEQYF
TGTGCCAGCAGTTTCGCCGCTTGGCCCTACGAGCAGTACTTC
>many|TRBV20-1|TRBJ2-7|.
CSAQGGPYEQYF
TGCAGTGCCCAGGGAGGTCCCTACGAGCAGTACTTC
>medium-sized|TRBV11-1|TRBJ2-1|.
CASSLDPPTGPSSYNEQFF
TGTGCCAGCAGCTTGGACCCTCCCACAGGGCCCAGCTCCTACAATGAGCAGTTCTTC
>many|TRBV5-4|TRBJ2-2|.
CATLSGNTGELFF
TGTGCCACCCTATCAGGAAACACCGGGGAGCTGTTTTTT
>many|TRBV7-9|TRBJ1-5|TRBD1
CASSPGTEPNQPQHF
TGTGCCAGCAGCCCTGGGACAGAGCCCAATCAGCCCCAGCATTTT
>few|TRBV5-5|TRBJ2-2|.
CASSFRTGLNTGELFF
TGTGCCAGCAGCTTCCGTACAGGCCTCAACACCGGGGAGCTGTTTTTT
>many|TRBV12-3/TRBV12-4|TRBJ1-5|TRBD1
CASSTGESNQPQHF
TGTGCCAGCAGTACAGGGGAGAGCAATCAGCCCCAGCATTTT
>few|TRBV18|TRBJ2-3|.
CASSRAPGRDTQYF
TGTGCCAGCTCACGCGCTCCCGGGAGAGATACGCAGTATTTT
>medium-sized|TRBV29-1|TRBJ2-1|TRBD2
CSALAGDYNEQFF
TGCAGCGCACTAGCGGGAGATTACAATGAGCAGTTCTTC
>many|TRBV27|TRBJ1-1|.
CASSPRGRGTEAFF
TGTGCCAGCAGCCCGCGGGGCAGGGGCACTGAAGCTTTCTTT
>many|TRBV20-1|TRBJ2-5|.
CSAREVREQETQYF
TGCAGTGCTAGAGAGGTCAGGGAACAAGAGACCCAGTACTTC
>many|TRBV7-9|TRBJ2-7|.
CASSLNGNRAYEQYF
TGTGCCAGCAGCCTAAATGGGAACAGAGCCTACGAGCAGTACTTC
>many|TRBV10-3|TRBJ1-1|.
CAIGGRGLDTEAFF
TGTGCCATCGGAGGCCGGGGCCTGGACACTGAAGCTTTCTTT
>.|TRBV7-2|TRBJ2-5|.
CASSYGTRTQETQYF
TGTGCCAGCAGCTACGGGACACGGACCCAAGAGACCCAGTACTTC
>many|TRBV2|TRBJ2-5|TRBD1
CASLSGTGGGQETQYF
TGTGCCAGCTTGTCGGGAACAGGGGGAGGCCAAGAGACCCAGTACTTC
>few|TRBV7-2|TRBJ2-1|.
CASSLWTAARGQFF
TGTGCCAGCAGCTTATGGACCGCGGCACGGGGACAGTTCTTC
>many|TRBV7-2|TRBJ2-2|.
CASSPGWRGTGELFF
TGTGCCAGCAGCCCTGGGTGGAGGGGCACCGGGGAGCTGTTTTTT
>few|TRBV29-1|TRBJ2-2|.
CSATEGGNTGELFF
TGCAGCGCGACAGAGGGTGGGAACACCGGGGAGCTGTTTTTT
>.|TRBV6-5|TRBJ1-5|TRBD1
CASSARRTGRDQPQHF
TGTGCCAGCAGTGCGCGTAGGACAGGGAGGGATCAGCCCCAGCATTTT
>many|TRBV7-7|TRBJ2-2|.
CASSLEEAGELFF
TGTGCTAGCAGCTTAGAAGAGGCCGGGGAGCTGTTTTTT